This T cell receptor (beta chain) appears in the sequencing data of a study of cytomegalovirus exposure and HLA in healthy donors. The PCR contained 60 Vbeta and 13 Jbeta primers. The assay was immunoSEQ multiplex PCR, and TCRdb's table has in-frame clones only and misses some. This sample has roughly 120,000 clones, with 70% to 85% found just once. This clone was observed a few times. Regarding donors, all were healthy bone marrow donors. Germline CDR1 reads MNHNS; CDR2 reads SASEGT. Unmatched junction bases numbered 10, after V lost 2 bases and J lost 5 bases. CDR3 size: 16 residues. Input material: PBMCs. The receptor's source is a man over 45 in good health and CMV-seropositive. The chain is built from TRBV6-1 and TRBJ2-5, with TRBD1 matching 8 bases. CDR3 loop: CASSEPSAGGRETQYF. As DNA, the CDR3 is TGTGCCAGCAGTGAACCCTCGGCAGGGGGCAGGGAGACCCAGTACTTC.